A single sample gave rise to the 9 T cell receptor beta chains below, sequenced in a study of vaccination and CD4 T cells after COVID-19. Cultured CD4+ T cell DNA underwent sequencing with the Oncomine TCR Beta short-read assay. TCRdb reprocessed the PCR reads via MiXCR and lists one record per CDR3 protein. The sample lists 20,000 to 25,000 distinct CDR3 sequences, 45% to 60% occurring once. Treatment defined: approximately 10-day PBMC culture with coronavirus spike peptide pools or control peptides (ViraFEST assay). Antigen specificity for these receptors is unknown. Sequenced input: CD4+ T cells from blood, cultured in vitro. Receptor source: a human donor who had recovered from COVID-19.

V gene TRBV11-2 combines with J gene TRBJ2-1, with D perhaps matching TRBD2 (5 bases). Looked up from germline, CDR1 is SGHAT and CDR2 is FQNNGV. The CDR3 has 14 residues. V was clipped by 1 base and J by 9 bases, with 13 bases between them. CDR3 coding DNA: TGTGCCAGCAGCTTAGCCGTGGTAGCGTCTGAGCAGTTCTTC. This sequence encodes CASSLAVVASEQFF.

There are a few counts of this clonotype. CDR3 sequence reads: CASSGFSGNTIYF. Here the CDR3 DNA reads TGTGCCAGCAGCGGCTTCTCTGGAAACACCATATATTTT. J is TRBJ1-3 and V is TRBV12-3 or TRBV12-4; D is uncertain. This CDR3 contains 13 residues. V lost 6 bases and J lost 0, with 6 bases in between.

The chain combines TRBV5-1 with TRBJ1-2; 8 bases align to TRBD1. CDR1 is SGHRS and CDR2 is YFSETQ in the germline V gene. The CDR3 sequence is 17 residues long. V was pared by 2 bases and J by 2 bases, with 11 bases of the junction left unmatched. CDR3 sequence reads: CASSLGLTGERNYGYTF. The CDR3 bases are TGCGCCAGCAGCTTAGGATTGACAGGGGAACGGAACTATGGCTACACCTTC.

This clonotype was detected only a few times. The chain has TRBV20-1 and TRBJ1-1, with a tentative D call TRBD1 (5 bases). The CDR3 is 13 residues long. CDR1 and CDR2 from the germline V gene are DFQATT and SNEGSKA (reference sequence). Trimming stripped 4 bases from V and 0 bases from J, with 9 bases between. Here the CDR3 DNA reads TGCAGTGCTATGGCGACAGTGAACACTGAAGCTTTCTTT. This encodes CSAMATVNTEAFF.

This chain uses TRBV10-2 with TRBJ1-5; TRBD1 is a possible D gene (6 bases). In germline, CDR1 is WSHSY, CDR2 SAAADI. This CDR3 contains 13 residues. The V end was cut by 7 bases, the J end by 5 bases, with 12 bases between. The CDR3 is CASTGQLHQPQHF. The CDR3 coding sequence is TGCGCCAGCACCGGACAGCTACATCAGCCCCAGCATTTT.

The rearrangement uses TRBV18 and TRBJ1-1, with TRBD1 as a possible D gene (5 bases). Looked up from germline, CDR1 is KGHSH and CDR2 is LQKENI. The CDR3 spans 14 residues. V lost 2 bases and J lost 7, with 14 bases in between. The CDR3 loop is CASSPGQGVGEAFF. The CDR3 nucleotides are TGTGCCAGCTCACCAGGGCAGGGTGTAGGTGAAGCTTTCTTT.

This chain joins TRBV4-1 and TRBJ2-1, with 7 bases lining up with TRBD2. The CDR3 covers 17 residues. V lost 2 bases to trimming and J lost 0 bases; unmatched junction nucleotides: 7. Germline CDR1 reads MGHRA; CDR2 reads YSYEKL. CDR3 sequence reads: CASSQLWGRASYNEQFF. DNA of the CDR3: TGCGCCAGCAGCCAACTATGGGGGAGGGCCTCCTACAATGAGCAGTTCTTC.

J is TRBJ2-5 and V is TRBV7-9; no definite D call. Trimming removed 3 bases from V and 5 bases from J, with 7 bases in between. The CDR3 runs to 12 residues. Looked up from germline, CDR1 is SEHNR and CDR2 is FQNEAQ (reference sequence). The CDR3 DNA is TGTGCCAGCAGCTTCGCTTGGGAGACCCAGTACTTC. It encodes CASSFAWETQYF.

The rearrangement uses TRBV6-1 and TRBJ2-5; 8 nucleotides line up with TRBD1. Germline lookup yields CDR1 MNHNS and CDR2 SASEGT. The V gene end was trimmed by 9 bases and the J gene end by 5 bases; junction bases not matched to a gene: 8. The CDR3 sequence is 13 residues long. CDR3 DNA sequence: TGTGCCAGTGGACAGGGAAGTTTGGAGACCCAGTACTTC. Residues: CASGQGSLETQYF.